This TCR beta chain was found in a study of blood T cell repertoires in COVID-19 (dated by TCRdb to about 2020). Background on the whole study: Samples from collaborators originated in the United States, Italy and Spain and spanned both the acute and convalescent phases of COVID-19. The prospective study material was composed of cDNA or gDNA derived from T cells, B-cell-depleted T cells, or PBMCs. The dataset comprised deeply sampled blood TCRbeta repertoires from subjects exposed to, actively infected with, or recovered from COVID-19. The repertoires were released in a freely available public database intended as a resource for research on the immune response to SARS-CoV-2. The samples were drawn from the first 160 participants of the ongoing ImmuneRACE study and from about 1,200 subjects provided by 6 global collaborators. Sample metadata almost always included a de-identified subject ID, COVID-19 status, age in years and sex. HLA class I and class II types, where available, came from metadata supplied by the sample provider rather than from assay-based typing. On the study overall, not on this receptor specifically: Clinical and demographic metadata were provided uncurated, with the amount varying by source and participant.

Taken from cysteine to phenylalanine, the CDR3 has 17 residues. The retained sequence is limited to the CDR3, 51 bases, with the frame set at the first base. V lost 1 base and J lost 7 bases; the stretch between them is 24 bases long. Based on the germline V gene, the CDR1 and CDR2 sequences are SGHTS and YDEGEE. Collaborating institutions collected whole blood in K2EDTA tubes following their own protocols. For TCRbeta analysis, collaborators shipped samples in one of three forms: frozen whole blood, isolated PBMCs, or DNA extracted from either of those sample types. About this clone: Its antigen is currently not known. No much larger clone exists at a distance of one base, and base qualities are not known.

The immunoSEQ Assay, a bias-controlled multiplex PCR, was used to amplify TCRbeta CDR3 regions from genomic DNA. From the authors' description of their analysis: Nucleated cell counts per sample were estimated from amplification of reference gene primers within the assay. To quantify the absolute abundance of each unique TCRbeta CDR3 rearrangement, sequence reads were collapsed and filtered. For each sample, productive Simpson clonality was calculated as the square root of Simpson's diversity index across productive rearrangements. TCRdb limited this immuneACCESS table to in-frame rearrangements with V and J called. A share of clones is missing; checked studies link under half to unresolved V genes, and the rest is unexplained. V and J calls plus clone size are reproduced from that table; the DNA served to infer D and trimming. A total of 65,000 to 70,000 clones appear in this sample, roughly 80% of them only once. The ten largest clones add up to around 25% of the sample.

The source material was peripheral blood. The sequence was obtained from a human donor in a cohort sampled during active COVID-19. The chain was built from TRBV5-8 and TRBJ2-7, with TRBD2 tentatively as D gene (6 bases match). The nucleotide sequence reads TGTGCCAGCAGCTTGCCCTCTGGTCGGGACTTTACGGGGGAGCAGTACTTC. This translates into CASSLPSGRDFTGEQYF.